The clone carrying this T cell receptor beta chain was seen a few times. The target antigen is unknown. MiXCR, applied by TCRdb to the 5' RACE reads, yields one record per CDR3 protein. The table lists 45,000 to 55,000 distinct CDR3 sequences, approximately 25% of them singletons, with approximately 3.4% in the top ten. Notes on the study in general: Larger-cohort validation covered only one TCR beta V-J rearrangement.

Germline CDR1 reads SGHDT; CDR2 reads YYEEEE. The V end was cut by 7 bases, the J end by 4 bases, with 18 bases between. CDR3 length: 15 residues. The chain combines TRBV5-6 with TRBJ2-1, with D possibly being TRBD2 (5 bases). This sequence was found in a female donor with breast cancer. Material for sequencing was tumor-infiltrating naive CD4+ T cells sorted from the breast tumor. Subset specified: naive CD4+ T cells, CD4+CD45RA+CD25-. This CDR3 is CASARRADGYNEQFF. In DNA, the CDR3 is TGTGCCAGCGCCCGCAGAGCGGACGGGTACAATGAGCAGTTCTTC. The whole variable domain, remainder taken from reference TRBV5-6 and TRBJ2-1, is DAGVTQSPTHLIKTRGQQVTLRCSPKSGHDTVSWYQQALGQGPQFIFQYYEEEERQRGNFPDRFSGHQFPNYSSELNVNALLLGDSALYLCASARRADGYNEQFFGPGTRLTVL.